A single sample is the source of the 14 T cell receptor beta chains below, sequenced in a study of T cells in Graves' hyperthyroidism and ophthalmopathy. TCR beta CDR3 regions were amplified from RNA transcripts. First-round RT-PCR of the TCR CDR3 relied on the HTBI primer set. TCRdb called the multiplex PCR reads again in MiXCR, with one record for every CDR3 protein. Altogether about 350,000 distinct CDR3 sequences are present, roughly a sixth being singletons, with the ten largest covering 34%. The sample consisted of blood. These receptors all come from a woman in her 30s with Graves' hyperthyroidism that later progressed to Graves' ophthalmopathy.

This clonotype was picked up many times. The CDR3 DNA reads as TGTGCCAGCAGCTCCCCGGCGGGCGGGAGGATCACAGATACGCAGTATTTT. Amino acid sequence: CASSSPAGGRITDTQYF. The chain uses TRBV7-2 and TRBJ2-3; 8 positions agree with TRBD2. Germline V lookup: CDR1 SGHTA, CDR2 FQGNSA. The V and J ends lost 4 bases and 2 bases, in that order; junction bases with no gene match: 11. CDR3 length: 17 amino acids.

The gene calls are TRBV20-1 and TRBJ2-7, with 9 positions matching TRBD1. CDR1 is DFQATT, CDR2 SNEGSKA, per germline (reference sequence). Losses at the gene ends were 5 bases for V and 2 bases for J; bases not matched to a gene: 7. The CDR3 covers 14 residues. The CDR3 is CSARGGQGTYEQYF. CDR3 nucleotide sequence: TGCAGTGCTCGTGGGGGACAGGGAACCTACGAGCAGTACTTC.

This clonotype was picked up a small number of times. This chain uses TRBV20-1 with TRBJ1-3; 8 bases line up with TRBD1. The CDR3 loop spans 16 amino acids. V was clipped by 5 bases and J by 3 bases; unmatched bases: 12. Germline-derived CDR1 and CDR2 are DFQATT and SNEGSKA (reference sequence). The CDR3 DNA reads TGCAGTGCTCGCGGAATCACAGGGGGTCTTGGAAACACCATATATTTT. It yields the protein CSARGITGGLGNTIYF.

This clonotype was observed many times. The rearrangement uses TRBV28 and TRBJ2-7; TRBD1 matches 9 bases. The CDR3 extends over 15 amino acids. With 8 bases clipped from V and 3 bases from J, the junction kept 11 bases outside the gene matches. The germline gives CDR1 MDHEN, CDR2 SYDVKM. CDR3 sequence reads: CASVAEDRGIYEQYF. The CDR3 DNA sequence: TGTGCCAGCGTCGCAGAGGACAGGGGCATCTACGAGCAGTACTTC.

This clonotype was picked up many times. This chain joins TRBV12-3 or TRBV12-4 and TRBJ1-5; the match to TRBD1 covers 7 bases. J gave up 0 bases and V 3 bases, and 8 bases lay outside the gene matches. The CDR3 loop spans 17 amino acids. The chain's CDR3 is CASSFGDRKDSNQPQHF. CDR3 nucleotide sequence: TGTGCCAGCAGTTTTGGGGACAGAAAAGATAGCAATCAGCCCCAGCATTTT.

J is TRBJ2-4 and V is TRBV12-3 or TRBV12-4, with a tentative D call TRBD1 (7 bases). V lost 8 bases and J 5 bases, leaving 16 bases between the germline ends. The CDR3 extends over 14 amino acids. CDR3 region: CASLQGGRQNIQYF. CDR3 bases: TGTGCCAGCCTCCAGGGGGGACGACAAAACATTCAGTACTTC.

This clonotype was counted at least ten times. One end of the junction does not line up with germline, which may come from a read error. V gene TRBV5-1 combines with J gene TRBJ2-5, with 11 bases lining up with TRBD2. This CDR3 is 14 amino acids long. Germline values: CDR1 SGHRS, CDR2 YFSETQ. CDR3 region: CASSPGLAEETQYF. The CDR3 DNA follows: TGTGCCAGCAGTCCGGGACTAGCGGAAGAGACCCAGTACTTC.

This clonotype was seen more than once but under ten times. The chain is built from TRBV5-6 and TRBJ2-3; D unresolved. CDR3 length: 15 amino acids. In germline, CDR1 is SGHDT, CDR2 YYEEEE. The V end lost 0 bases, the J end lost 2 bases, and 10 bases lay between the germline ends. Written as DNA, the CDR3 is TGTGCCAGCAGCTTGGCACTTAGCTACACAGATACGCAGTATTTT. Amino acid sequence: CASSLALSYTDTQYF.

This clonotype has ten or more counts. This chain connects TRBV19 to TRBJ2-1, with 7 bases matching TRBD2. The CDR3 extends over 14 amino acids. Per the germline V gene, CDR1 is LNHDA and CDR2 is SQIVND (reference sequence). V dropped 9 bases and J dropped 7; count of bases not matched to a gene: 12. The CDR3 is CASNVGGPGNEQFF. CDR3 nucleotide sequence: TGTGCCAGCAACGTGGGAGGGCCGGGTAATGAGCAGTTCTTC.

This chain connects TRBV19 to TRBJ1-5, with D perhaps TRBD1 (5 bases). This CDR3 spans 15 amino acids. Trimming stripped 6 bases from V and 7 bases from J, with 19 bases between. Germline V CDR1 and CDR2: LNHDA, SQIVND (reference sequence). The DNA of the CDR3 is TGTGCCAGTAGCCTTAGGTCCGAACGGGGCCAGCCCCAGCATTTT. This encodes CASSLRSERGQPQHF.

This clonotype was counted at least ten times. V and J are TRBV6-1 and TRBJ1-5, with 9 positions matching TRBD1. The CDR3 consists of 15 residues. Germline assignment: CDR1 MNHNS and CDR2 SASEGT. V shed 5 bases, J shed 6 bases, and the junction held 8 bases outside the gene matches. CDR3 coding DNA: TGTGCCAGCAGTAGGGACAGGGCCAGGGGTCAGCCCCAGCATTTT. Translating gives CASSRDRARGQPQHF.

This chain connects TRBV18 to TRBJ2-5, with 7 bases matching TRBD2. CDR3 length: 16 residues. The trim removed 9 bases at V and 2 bases at J, leaving 15 bases unmatched. The germline CDR1 and CDR2 sequences are KGHSH and LQKENI. In nucleotides, the CDR3 is TGTGCCAGTACACCCGCCGCCGGGGGGACGCAAGAGACCCAGTACTTC. Translation: CASTPAAGGTQETQYF.

The CDR3 DNA reads TGTGCCAGCAGCACGAGCGTTACGTACTCTGGAAACACCATATATTTT. Its translation: CASSTSVTYSGNTIYF. The rearrangement links TRBV9 to TRBJ1-3; D gene uncertain. This CDR3 is built from 16 residues. Germline CDR1 and CDR2: SGDLS and YYNGEE. V was cut by 4 bases and J by 0 bases, with 14 bases left in between.

This clonotype showed up just a few times. This chain joins TRBV2 and TRBJ2-1; D is ambiguous. Germline V gene lookup returns CDR1 SNHLY and CDR2 FYNNEI. Trimming cost V 9 bases and J 6 bases, with 9 bases left between them. This CDR3 has 11 residues. The CDR3 coding sequence is TGTGCCAGTGTCGCGGCCAATGAGCAGTTCTTC. Its translation: CASVAANEQFF.